The 28 T cell receptor beta chains below were found in one sample sequenced in a study of T cells in Graves' hyperthyroidism and ophthalmopathy. RNA transcripts gave rise to amplified TCR beta CDR3 regions. In the first-round RT-PCR of the TCR CDR3, the HTBI primer set was used. TCRdb independently ran MiXCR on the multiplex PCR reads; one entry per CDR3 protein. The data contain some 500,000 distinct CDR3 sequences, roughly a sixth of them singletons. The sequenced sample consisted of blood. All receptors come from a woman aged 25 to 45 with Graves' ophthalmopathy.

This clonotype was observed a few times. V gene TRBV24-1 combines with J gene TRBJ2-7, with 9 nucleotides matching TRBD1. The CDR3 is made up of 16 amino acids. CDR1 KGHDR and CDR2 SFDVKD come from the germline V gene. V dropped 3 bases and J dropped 3; count of bases not matched to a gene: 8. This chain's CDR3 is CATSDAGTGSFYEQYF. In nucleotides, the CDR3 is TGTGCCACCAGTGATGCCGGGACAGGGAGTTTCTACGAGCAGTACTTC.

This clonotype was counted ten times or more. V is TRBV7-2 and J is TRBJ1-5, with D perhaps matching TRBD1 (6 bases). The CDR3 runs to 14 residues. Germline V lookup: CDR1 SGHTA, CDR2 FQGNSA. Trimming pared 1 base from V and 5 bases from J, leaving 9 bases between. DNA for the CDR3: TGTGCCAGCAGCTTAGGGGACACCTATCAGCCCCAGCATTTT. Protein sequence: CASSLGDTYQPQHF.

The chain uses TRBV7-9 and TRBJ2-3, with D perhaps being TRBD1 or TRBD2 (5 bases each). Trimming cost V 5 bases and J 2 bases, with 8 bases left between them. CDR1 is SEHNR and CDR2 is FQNEAQ in the germline V gene (reference sequence). The CDR3 is 13 residues long. For the CDR3, the DNA is TGTGCCAGCAGCCGGGACGCCACAGATACGCAGTATTTT. It specifies CASSRDATDTQYF.

This clonotype was counted many times. The gene calls are TRBV10-2 and TRBJ1-1, with no clear D. The germline CDR1 and CDR2 sequences are WSHSY and SAAADI. CDR3 length equals 13 residues. The germline V and J ends were trimmed by 3 bases and 6 bases, with 11 bases remaining between them. The CDR3 here is CASSDRGNSEAFF. DNA for the CDR3: TGCGCCAGCAGTGACCGGGGAAACTCTGAAGCTTTCTTT.

This clonotype occurred many times. V is TRBV6-2 or TRBV6-3 and J is TRBJ2-1; D perhaps matches TRBD2 (5 bases). The length of the CDR3 is 13 residues. The V gene's germline CDR1 is MNHEY and CDR2 SVGEGT. Trimming cost V 10 bases and J 4 bases, with 14 bases left between them. CDR3 DNA sequence: TGTGCCATCTCCAAAGCGGAATACAATGAGCAGTTCTTC. Its protein is CAISKAEYNEQFF.

This clonotype was observed a few times. The chain joins TRBV6-5 to TRBJ1-1; D is perhaps TRBD1 (5 bases). The germline CDR1 and CDR2 sequences are MNHEY and SVGAGI. This CDR3 is built from 13 residues. Trimming took off 2 bases at V and 11 bases at J, with 15 bases between the two ends. For the CDR3, the DNA is TGTGCCAGCAGTTACCAAGACAGAAAAGGGGCTTTCTTT. It encodes CASSYQDRKGAFF.

This clonotype was seen many times. The V gene is TRBV7-3, the J gene TRBJ2-3, with TRBD2 as a possible D gene (6 bases). The germline V gene encodes CDR1 SGHTA and CDR2 FQGTGA. There are 15 residues in the CDR3. Deletions cut 2 bases from V and 0 bases from J, with 9 bases between. The CDR3 sequence is CASSLDSGSTDTQYF. In DNA, the CDR3 is TGTGCCAGCAGCTTAGATAGCGGAAGCACAGATACGCAGTATTTT.

Many counts were recorded for this clonotype. The chain links TRBV10-3 to TRBJ2-5; 9 bases line up with TRBD2. CDR1 ENHRY and CDR2 SYGVKD come from the germline V gene. CDR3 size: 15 residues. With 2 bases clipped from V and 4 bases from J, the junction kept 5 bases outside the gene matches. In DNA form, the CDR3 reads TGTGCCATCAGTGAGCCCGGCGGGAGGGGAGAGACCCAGTACTTC. This translates into CAISEPGGRGETQYF.

This clonotype was counted ten times or more. The chain uses TRBV28 and TRBJ2-1; TRBD2 matches 7 bases. V was pared by 6 bases and J by 6 bases, with 17 bases of the junction left unmatched. CDR3 length: 17 amino acids. Germline-derived CDR1 and CDR2 are MDHEN and SYDVKM. CDR3 sequence: CASRTIAGPWGLNEQFF. Written as DNA, the CDR3 is TGTGCCAGCAGAACGATAGCGGGTCCTTGGGGCCTCAATGAGCAGTTCTTC. Based on the CDR3 plus reference TRBV28 and TRBJ2-1, the full variable domain is DVKVTQSSRYLVKRTGEKVFLECVQDMDHENMFWYRQDPGLGLRLIYFSYDVKMKEKGDIPEGYSVSREKKERFSLILESASTNQTSMYLCASRTIAGPWGLNEQFFGPGTRLTVL.

A few counts support this clonotype. The V gene is TRBV28, the J gene TRBJ1-2, with 9 nucleotides matching TRBD1. Germline values: CDR1 MDHEN, CDR2 SYDVKM. The ends lost 7 bases at V and 7 bases at J; junction bases unmatched: 7. The CDR3 runs 13 residues. CDR3 region: CASTRGTGFGYTF. CDR3 DNA sequence: TGTGCCAGCACCCGAGGGACAGGGTTTGGCTACACCTTC.

The CDR3: CASIRDYLRETQYF. CDR3 in DNA: TGTGCCAGCATACGGGACTATCTCCGGGAGACCCAGTACTTC. The V call is TRBV6-2 or TRBV6-3, the J call TRBJ2-5; 7 nucleotides agree with TRBD2. Germline V gives CDR1 MNHEY, CDR2 SVGEGT. CDR3 length: 14 residues. V lost 7 bases, J lost 5 bases, and 10 bases stayed unmatched.

The chain carries TRBV20-1 and TRBJ2-1; 9 bases line up with TRBD1. There are 16 residues in the CDR3. V trimming: 4 bases; J trimming: 8 bases; junction bases outside the gene matches: 15. CDR1 and CDR2 (germline): DFQATT, SNEGSKA (reference sequence). In DNA, the CDR3 is TGCAGTGCTAAGGTTTTGACAGGGGGGATAAACGATGAGCAGTTCTTC. This codes for CSAKVLTGGINDEQFF.

This clonotype was seen repeatedly, ten times or more. V gene TRBV20-1 combines with J gene TRBJ2-7, with 7 bases lining up with TRBD1. The junction had 8 bases not matched to a gene; V was cut back by 1 base and J by 8 bases. Germline loops: CDR1 DFQATT, CDR2 SNEGSKA (reference sequence). The CDR3 is made up of 13 amino acids. The CDR3 region is CSARVAQGLKQYF. DNA for the CDR3: TGCAGTGCTAGAGTGGCACAGGGGCTAAAGCAGTACTTC.

The genes are TRBV11-2 and TRBJ1-3, with D perhaps TRBD1 (5 bases). The length of the CDR3 is 18 residues. Germline V gene data show CDR1 as SGHAT and CDR2 as FQNNGV. V lost 0 bases, J lost 0 bases, and 15 bases lay in between. The CDR3 nucleotides read TGTGCCAGCAGCTTAGAACCGGGACTCCTGTACTCTGGAAACACCATATATTTT. Translated, it gives CASSLEPGLLYSGNTIYF.

This clonotype was counted at least ten times. V gene TRBV27 combines with J gene TRBJ1-5; 9 nucleotides match TRBD1. The CDR3 covers 15 residues. Germline-derived CDR1 and CDR2 are MNHEY and SMNVEV (reference sequence). V shed 6 bases, J shed 1 base, and the junction held 4 bases outside the gene matches. The CDR3 coding sequence is TGTGCCAGCAGCCAAGGACAGGGGAGCAATCAGCCCCAGCATTTT. Its protein is CASSQGQGSNQPQHF.

The chain uses TRBV29-1 and TRBJ2-1; TRBD2 matches 11 bases. The CDR3 spans 13 residues. Unmatched junction bases numbered 9, after V lost 7 bases and J lost 10 bases. CDR1 is SQVTM and CDR2 is ANQGSEA in the germline V gene. The CDR3 bases are TGCAGCGCTATACTAGCGGGAGTCAAGGAGCAGTTCTTC. This encodes CSAILAGVKEQFF.

This clonotype occurred many times. The rearrangement links TRBV27 to TRBJ2-5; D unresolved. V shed 0 bases and J shed 1 base, with 9 bases lying between them. CDR3 length: 15 amino acids. Germline CDR1 and CDR2: MNHEY and SMNVEV (reference sequence). This chain's CDR3 is CASSLSYRAQETQYF. Written as DNA, the CDR3 is TGTGCCAGCAGTTTATCTTACCGGGCCCAAGAGACCCAGTACTTC.

This clonotype has a count of ten or more. The chain carries TRBV27 and TRBJ1-6; 7 nucleotides align to TRBD1. Unmatched junction bases numbered 8, after V lost 0 bases and J lost 6 bases. The CDR3 sequence is 17 residues long. Germline V gene lookup returns CDR1 MNHEY and CDR2 SMNVEV (reference sequence). CDR3 region: CASSLSPRTGRNSPLHF. The CDR3 bases are TGTGCCAGCAGTTTATCGCCCCGGACAGGTCGTAATTCACCCCTCCACTTT.

This clonotype was seen only a few times. The V call is TRBV20-1, the J call TRBJ2-6; no clear D. The CDR3 length is 12 residues. Looked up from germline, CDR1 is DFQATT and CDR2 is SNEGSKA (reference sequence). V lost 3 bases and J lost 10, with 10 bases in between. CDR3 nucleotide sequence: TGCAGTGCTAGTTTCGGGCAGAACGTCCTGACTTTC. It translates to CSASFGQNVLTF.

CDR3 amino acids: CASSISRGPVEQYF. The CDR3 DNA is TGTGCCAGTAGTATATCCAGGGGGCCGGTCGAGCAGTACTTC. This chain links TRBV19 with TRBJ2-7; 8 bases line up with TRBD1. Germline CDR1 reads LNHDA; CDR2 reads SQIVND (reference sequence). Trimming took 2 bases from V and 6 from J; bases not matched to a gene: 6. This CDR3 comprises 14 residues.

This sequence joins TRBV7-9 and TRBJ2-1, with D possibly matching TRBD2 (6 bases). Trimming took 5 bases from V and 8 from J, leaving 19 bases between them. CDR3 size: 15 residues. Germline values: CDR1 SEHNR, CDR2 FQNEAQ (reference sequence). The CDR3 loop is CASSPPGRPGDEQFF. CDR3 bases: TGTGCCAGCAGCCCCCCCGGGCGGCCGGGGGATGAGCAGTTCTTC.

This clonotype showed up many times. This sequence joins TRBV6-6 and TRBJ2-3; D is unclear. Deletions cut 3 bases from V and 3 bases from J, with 13 bases between. This CDR3 has 15 amino acids. CDR1 and CDR2 from the germline V gene are MNHNY and SVGAGI (reference sequence). CDR3 bases: TGTGCCAGCAGTTATTCGGGTGAAGGTACAGATACGCAGTATTTT. It is translated as CASSYSGEGTDTQYF.

There are many counts of this clonotype. J is TRBJ2-4 and V is TRBV6-1; 7 bases line up with TRBD1. Germline V gene lookup returns CDR1 MNHNS and CDR2 SASEGT. The V and J ends lost 5 bases and 0 bases, in that order; junction bases with no gene match: 4. The CDR3 spans 15 residues. This CDR3 reads CASSKGQLAKNIQYF. The CDR3 coding sequence is TGTGCCAGCAGTAAGGGACAGCTAGCCAAAAACATTCAGTACTTC.

This clonotype was picked up many times. The chain couples TRBV2 to TRBJ1-1; tentatively, D is TRBD1 (6 bases). Germline CDR1 is SNHLY and CDR2 is FYNNEI. CDR3 size: 14 residues. The V gene lost 6 bases and the J gene lost 5 bases, with 16 bases spanning the gap. In nucleotides, the CDR3 is TGTGCCAGCAGCGTCAGGGGAGTGGGGACTGAAGCTTTCTTT. This sequence encodes CASSVRGVGTEAFF.

This clonotype was picked up many times. This chain joins TRBV6-5 and TRBJ2-3; no definite D call. Trimming stripped 2 bases from V and 2 bases from J, with 5 bases between. CDR3 length equals 13 residues. Germline CDR1 and CDR2: MNHEY and SVGAGI. CDR3 DNA: TGTGCCAGCAGTTACGACCACACAGATACGCAGTATTTT. Translating gives CASSYDHTDTQYF.

This clonotype was seen many times. The rearrangement uses TRBV7-9 and TRBJ2-7; TRBD1 is a possible D gene (6 bases). The CDR3 runs to 15 residues. Trimming took off 1 base at V and 5 bases at J, with 15 bases between the two ends. The germline gives CDR1 SEHNR, CDR2 FQNEAQ (reference sequence). The CDR3 DNA reads TGTGCCAGCAGCTTAGAATTCACAGGGCACCACGAGCAGTACTTC. Amino acid sequence: CASSLEFTGHHEQYF.

As concerns this clonotype: The junction differs from germline at one of its ends, possibly a read error. The chain has TRBV28 and TRBJ1-2; D unresolved. This CDR3 spans 15 amino acids. Per the germline V gene, CDR1 is MDHEN and CDR2 is SYDVKM. The CDR3 reads CASSLGTAINHGYTF. The CDR3 DNA follows: TGTGCCAGCAGTTTAGGCACCGCGATTAACCATGGCTACACCTTC.

This clonotype was found many times. The chain recombines TRBV7-8 with TRBJ2-1; D is possibly TRBD2 (5 bases). The CDR3 sequence is 18 residues long. Deletions cut 1 base from V and 4 bases from J, with 20 bases between. Germline CDR1 SGHVS, CDR2 FQNEAQ. CDR3 DNA: TGTGCCAGCAGCTTAGATCTCGGCCCGGACTTGACTTACAATGAGCAGTTCTTC. Its translation: CASSLDLGPDLTYNEQFF.